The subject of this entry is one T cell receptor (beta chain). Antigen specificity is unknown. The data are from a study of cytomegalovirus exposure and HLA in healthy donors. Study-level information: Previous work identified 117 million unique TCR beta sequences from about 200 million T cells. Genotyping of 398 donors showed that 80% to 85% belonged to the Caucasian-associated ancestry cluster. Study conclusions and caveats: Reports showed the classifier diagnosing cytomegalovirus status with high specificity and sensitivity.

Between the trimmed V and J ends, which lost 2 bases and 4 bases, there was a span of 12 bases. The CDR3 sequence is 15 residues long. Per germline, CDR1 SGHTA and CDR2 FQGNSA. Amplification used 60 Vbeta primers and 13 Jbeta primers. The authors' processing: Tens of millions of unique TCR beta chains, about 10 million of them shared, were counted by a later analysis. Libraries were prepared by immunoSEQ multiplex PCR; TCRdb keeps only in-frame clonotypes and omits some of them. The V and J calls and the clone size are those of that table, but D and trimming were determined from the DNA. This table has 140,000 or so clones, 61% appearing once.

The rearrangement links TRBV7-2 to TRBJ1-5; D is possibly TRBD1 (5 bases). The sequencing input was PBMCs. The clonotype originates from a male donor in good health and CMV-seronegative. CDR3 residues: CASSLQSGLNQPQHF. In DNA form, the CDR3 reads TGTGCCAGCAGCTTACAATCAGGGTTAAATCAGCCCCAGCATTTT.